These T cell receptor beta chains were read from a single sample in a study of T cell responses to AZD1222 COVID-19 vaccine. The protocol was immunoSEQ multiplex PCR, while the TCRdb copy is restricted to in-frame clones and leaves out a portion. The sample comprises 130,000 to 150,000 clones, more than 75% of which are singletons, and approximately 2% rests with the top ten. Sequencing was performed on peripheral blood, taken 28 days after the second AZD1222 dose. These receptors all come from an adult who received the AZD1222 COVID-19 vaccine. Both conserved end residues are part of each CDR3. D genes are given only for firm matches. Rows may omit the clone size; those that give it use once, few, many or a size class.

cdr3_aa: CASSLDRKISYGYTF
cdr3_nt: TGTGCCAGTAGCCTGGACAGAAAAATTTCCTATGGCTACACCTTC
clone_size: .
j_call: TRBJ1-2
d_call: .
v_call: TRBV19

cdr3_aa: CAWIPGAGYTGELFF
cdr3_nt: TGTGCCTGGATTCCTGGCGCGGGGTACACCGGGGAGCTGTTTTTT
clone_size: once
j_call: TRBJ2-2
d_call: .
v_call: TRBV30

cdr3_aa: CASSERGFDTEAFF
cdr3_nt: TGTGCCAGCAGTGAACGGGGATTCGACACTGAAGCTTTCTTT
clone_size: .
j_call: TRBJ1-1
d_call: .
v_call: TRBV6-1

cdr3_aa: CASSRQPYSGNTIYF
cdr3_nt: TGTGCCAGCAGTAGACAGCCTTACTCTGGAAACACCATATATTTT
clone_size: .
j_call: TRBJ1-3
d_call: .
v_call: TRBV6-6

cdr3_aa: CASSVVSSYNSPLHF
cdr3_nt: TGTGCCAGCAGCGTAGTGAGCTCCTATAATTCACCCCTCCACTTT
clone_size: .
j_call: TRBJ1-6
d_call: .
v_call: TRBV9

cdr3_aa: CASSHDRVNSPLHF
cdr3_nt: TGTGCCAGCAGCCACGACAGGGTTAATTCACCCCTCCACTTT
clone_size: .
j_call: TRBJ1-6
d_call: TRBD1
v_call: TRBV11-2

cdr3_aa: CASSSPTSGGETQYF
cdr3_nt: TGTGCCAGCAGCTCCCCGACTAGCGGGGGAGAGACCCAGTACTTC
clone_size: few
j_call: TRBJ2-5
d_call: TRBD2
v_call: TRBV11-3

cdr3_aa: CASRLTVGIYGYTF
cdr3_nt: TGTGCCAGTAGGCTGACAGTGGGGATCTATGGCTACACCTTC
clone_size: .
j_call: TRBJ1-2
d_call: .
v_call: TRBV19

cdr3_aa: CASSLASGTHNEQFF
cdr3_nt: TGCGCCAGCAGCTTGGCTAGCGGGACCCACAATGAGCAGTTCTTC
clone_size: .
j_call: TRBJ2-1
d_call: TRBD2
v_call: TRBV5-1

cdr3_aa: CASRLAGISQPQHF
cdr3_nt: TGTGCCAGTAGACTAGCCGGGATCAGTCAGCCCCAGCATTTT
clone_size: .
j_call: TRBJ1-5
d_call: .
v_call: TRBV2

cdr3_aa: CASSYSSGLDYGYTF
cdr3_nt: TGTGCCAGCAGTTACTCCTCAGGACTCGACTATGGCTACACCTTC
clone_size: few
j_call: TRBJ1-2
d_call: .
v_call: TRBV6-5

cdr3_aa: CASSLDGFHNEQFF
cdr3_nt: TGCGCCAGCAGCTTGGATGGGTTCCACAATGAGCAGTTCTTC
clone_size: few
j_call: TRBJ2-1
d_call: .
v_call: TRBV5-1

cdr3_aa: CASSEGTGTHGANVLTF
cdr3_nt: TGTGCCAGCAGTGAGGGGACAGGGACCCATGGGGCCAACGTCCTGACTTTC
clone_size: .
j_call: TRBJ2-6
d_call: TRBD1
v_call: TRBV6-1

cdr3_aa: CASSLATFRLADTGELFF
cdr3_nt: TGCGCCAGCAGCTTGGCCACGTTTAGGCTAGCGGACACCGGGGAGCTGTTTTTT
clone_size: .
j_call: TRBJ2-2
d_call: TRBD2
v_call: TRBV5-1

cdr3_aa: CASSERQGRTEAFF
cdr3_nt: TGTGCCAGCAGTGAGCGACAGGGGCGGACTGAAGCTTTCTTT
clone_size: once
j_call: TRBJ1-1
d_call: TRBD1
v_call: TRBV25-1

cdr3_aa: CASSRQGEGNQPQHF
cdr3_nt: TGTGCCAGCAGCCGACAGGGTGAAGGCAATCAGCCCCAGCATTTT
clone_size: once
j_call: TRBJ1-5
d_call: TRBD1
v_call: TRBV5-4

cdr3_aa: CASSLAPPGTNTEAFF
cdr3_nt: TGTGCCAGCAGCTTAGCGCCTCCAGGGACGAACACTGAAGCTTTCTTT
clone_size: .
j_call: TRBJ1-1
d_call: .
v_call: TRBV7-6

cdr3_aa: CASSLEARGELFF
cdr3_nt: TGTGCCAGCAGCTTAGAAGCGCGGGGGGAGCTGTTTTTT
clone_size: .
j_call: TRBJ2-2
d_call: .
v_call: TRBV7-9

cdr3_aa: CSVGAATYNEQFF
cdr3_nt: TGCAGCGTCGGGGCCGCTACCTACAATGAGCAGTTCTTC
clone_size: .
j_call: TRBJ2-1
d_call: .
v_call: TRBV29-1

cdr3_aa: CASSLGSVTQYF
cdr3_nt: TGCGCCAGCAGCTTGGGTTCTGTGACCCAGTACTTC
clone_size: .
j_call: TRBJ2-5
d_call: .
v_call: TRBV5-1

cdr3_aa: CASSQDLSVGNTIYF
cdr3_nt: TGTGCCAGCAGCCAAGATCTGTCAGTTGGAAACACCATATATTTT
clone_size: .
j_call: TRBJ1-3
d_call: .
v_call: TRBV3-1/TRBV3-2

cdr3_aa: CASSPTGRTQAFF
cdr3_nt: TGTGCCAGCTCACCGACAGGTAGAACGCAAGCTTTCTTT
clone_size: .
j_call: TRBJ1-1
d_call: .
v_call: TRBV18

cdr3_aa: CATSRDLAVNYGYTF
cdr3_nt: TGTGCCACCAGCAGAGATCTCGCCGTGAACTATGGCTACACCTTC
clone_size: .
j_call: TRBJ1-2
d_call: .
v_call: TRBV15

cdr3_aa: CASKPYSGTYEQYF
cdr3_nt: TGTGCCAGTAAACCTTACAGCGGGACTTACGAGCAGTACTTC
clone_size: .
j_call: TRBJ2-7
d_call: TRBD2
v_call: TRBV19

cdr3_aa: CASGAAAGDTQYF
cdr3_nt: TGTGCCAGCGGGGCGGCAGCGGGAGATACGCAGTATTTT
clone_size: .
j_call: TRBJ2-3
d_call: .
v_call: TRBV7-2

cdr3_aa: CASSVQGAGVVEQYF
cdr3_nt: TGTGCCAGCAGTGTGCAGGGGGCCGGGGTTGTCGAGCAGTACTTC
clone_size: .
j_call: TRBJ2-7
d_call: TRBD1
v_call: TRBV6-6

cdr3_aa: CASSLGARPRNGYTF
cdr3_nt: TGTGCCAGCAGCCTTGGTGCCCGACCGAGAAATGGCTACACCTTC
clone_size: .
j_call: TRBJ1-2
d_call: .
v_call: TRBV11-2

cdr3_aa: CASHRGNSYNEQFF
cdr3_nt: TGTGCCAGTCACAGGGGAAACTCCTACAATGAGCAGTTCTTC
clone_size: .
j_call: TRBJ2-1
d_call: TRBD1
v_call: TRBV19

cdr3_aa: CASSFDRATSYEQYF
cdr3_nt: TGTGCCAGCAGTTTCGACAGAGCTACTTCCTACGAGCAGTACTTC
clone_size: .
j_call: TRBJ2-7
d_call: .
v_call: TRBV27

cdr3_aa: CASSDPGGNQPQHF
cdr3_nt: TGTGCCAGCAGTGACCCCGGTGGCAATCAGCCCCAGCATTTT
clone_size: few
j_call: TRBJ1-5
d_call: .
v_call: TRBV2

cdr3_aa: CASSFDRGFYTEAFF
cdr3_nt: TGCGCCAGCAGCTTCGACAGGGGGTTTTACACTGAAGCTTTCTTT
clone_size: .
j_call: TRBJ1-1
d_call: TRBD1
v_call: TRBV5-1

cdr3_aa: CASSSAGQVNYGYTF
cdr3_nt: TGTGCCAGCAGTTCCGCCGGGCAGGTTAACTATGGCTACACCTTC
clone_size: .
j_call: TRBJ1-2
d_call: .
v_call: TRBV6-5

cdr3_aa: CASSLVAGGASNEKLFF
cdr3_nt: TGTGCCAGCAGCTTAGTTGCAGGGGGCGCGTCTAATGAAAAACTGTTTTTT
clone_size: .
j_call: TRBJ1-4
d_call: TRBD1
v_call: TRBV7-8

cdr3_aa: CSASLRWEQYF
cdr3_nt: TGCAGTGCTAGTCTCAGGTGGGAGCAGTACTTC
clone_size: few
j_call: TRBJ2-7
d_call: .
v_call: TRBV20-1

cdr3_aa: CASSPRDSSYNSPLHF
cdr3_nt: TGTGCCAGCAGTCCTCGGGACAGCTCCTATAATTCACCCCTCCACTTT
clone_size: .
j_call: TRBJ1-6
d_call: TRBD1
v_call: TRBV27

cdr3_aa: CASSVTGGFEKLFF
cdr3_nt: TGTGCCAGCAGTGTGACAGGGGGCTTTGAAAAACTGTTTTTT
clone_size: .
j_call: TRBJ1-4
d_call: TRBD1
v_call: TRBV2

cdr3_aa: CASSLRGVAGYQETQYF
cdr3_nt: TGTGCCAGCAGCTTAAGAGGGGTAGCGGGGTACCAAGAGACCCAGTACTTC
clone_size: .
j_call: TRBJ2-5
d_call: TRBD2
v_call: TRBV3-1/TRBV3-2

cdr3_aa: CASRGGSSTDTQYF
cdr3_nt: TGCGCCAGCAGGGGCGGATCTAGCACAGATACGCAGTATTTT
clone_size: .
j_call: TRBJ2-3
d_call: .
v_call: TRBV5-1

cdr3_aa: CASSWGTSVTSYEQYF
cdr3_nt: TGTGCCAGCAGTTGGGGGACTAGCGTGACCTCCTACGAGCAGTACTTC
clone_size: .
j_call: TRBJ2-7
d_call: TRBD2
v_call: TRBV6-2/TRBV6-3

cdr3_aa: CASSQLSSGSHNEQFF
cdr3_nt: TGCGCCAGCAGCCAATTGTCTAGCGGGAGCCACAATGAGCAGTTCTTC
clone_size: .
j_call: TRBJ2-1
d_call: TRBD2
v_call: TRBV4-1

cdr3_aa: CASSPTQGTGTEAFF
cdr3_nt: TGTGCCAGCAGCCCTACTCAGGGAACGGGCACTGAAGCTTTCTTT
clone_size: .
j_call: TRBJ1-1
d_call: .
v_call: TRBV5-4

cdr3_aa: CASSQGGFGYGYTF
cdr3_nt: TGTGCCAGCAGCCAAGGAGGGTTCGGCTATGGCTACACCTTC
clone_size: .
j_call: TRBJ1-2
d_call: .
v_call: TRBV6-5

cdr3_aa: CAISAKDTQYF
cdr3_nt: TGTGCCATCAGCGCTAAGGATACGCAGTATTTT
clone_size: .
j_call: TRBJ2-3
d_call: .
v_call: TRBV10-3

cdr3_aa: CASSMGQQETQYF
cdr3_nt: TGTGCCAGTAGTATGGGACAGCAAGAGACCCAGTACTTC
clone_size: .
j_call: TRBJ2-5
d_call: TRBD1
v_call: TRBV19

cdr3_aa: CASSLGGQEYSPLHF
cdr3_nt: TGCGCCAGCAGCTTGGGGGGACAGGAATATTCACCCCTCCACTTT
clone_size: once
j_call: TRBJ1-6
d_call: TRBD1
v_call: TRBV5-1

cdr3_aa: CASSRVYQPQHF
cdr3_nt: TGTGCCAGCAGTCGGGTTTATCAGCCCCAGCATTTT
clone_size: .
j_call: TRBJ1-5
d_call: .
v_call: TRBV28

cdr3_aa: CASSLGVRGNEQFF
cdr3_nt: TGTGCCAGCAGCTTAGGCGTTCGGGGGAATGAGCAGTTCTTC
clone_size: .
j_call: TRBJ2-1
d_call: .
v_call: TRBV7-2

cdr3_aa: CASRQGGETQYF
cdr3_nt: TGTGCCAGCAGGCAAGGGGGGGAGACCCAGTACTTC
clone_size: once
j_call: TRBJ2-5
d_call: .
v_call: TRBV11-2

cdr3_aa: CASNQPQGANSPLHF
cdr3_nt: TGTGCCAGCAATCAACCCCAGGGTGCTAATTCACCCCTCCACTTT
clone_size: .
j_call: TRBJ1-6
d_call: .
v_call: TRBV2

cdr3_aa: CASSRGLADTGELFF
cdr3_nt: TGCGCCAGCAGCAGGGGACTAGCGGACACCGGGGAGCTGTTTTTT
clone_size: .
j_call: TRBJ2-2
d_call: TRBD2
v_call: TRBV5-1

cdr3_aa: CASSLARGERTNYGYTF
cdr3_nt: TGCGCCAGCAGCTTGGCTCGGGGGGAGAGAACGAACTATGGCTACACCTTC
clone_size: .
j_call: TRBJ1-2
d_call: .
v_call: TRBV5-1

cdr3_aa: CAWILRDRGMEGTEAFF
cdr3_nt: TGTGCCTGGATCCTACGGGACAGGGGTATGGAGGGCACTGAAGCTTTCTTT
clone_size: .
j_call: TRBJ1-1
d_call: TRBD1
v_call: TRBV30

cdr3_aa: CASSLTRDRGPQETQYF
cdr3_nt: TGTGCCAGCAGCTTAACTAGGGACAGGGGGCCTCAGGAGACCCAGTACTTC
clone_size: few
j_call: TRBJ2-5
d_call: TRBD1
v_call: TRBV13

cdr3_aa: CAWSVLRNTEAFF
cdr3_nt: TGTGCCTGGAGTGTACTCCGGAACACTGAAGCTTTCTTT
clone_size: .
j_call: TRBJ1-1
d_call: .
v_call: TRBV30

cdr3_aa: CASGLGLDNEQFF
cdr3_nt: TGTGCTAGTGGTTTGGGTTTGGACAATGAGCAGTTCTTC
clone_size: .
j_call: TRBJ2-1
d_call: .
v_call: TRBV12-5

cdr3_aa: CASSLGGARTHYEQYF
cdr3_nt: TGCGCCAGCAGCTTGGGGGGGGCCCGGACCCACTACGAGCAGTACTTC
clone_size: .
j_call: TRBJ2-7
d_call: .
v_call: TRBV5-1

cdr3_aa: CASSLGGKSEKLFF
cdr3_nt: TGTGCCAGCAGCCTGGGAGGGAAGAGTGAAAAACTGTTTTTT
clone_size: .
j_call: TRBJ1-4
d_call: .
v_call: TRBV7-9